The 14 T cell receptor beta chains below were found in one sample sequenced in a study of PD-1 blockade in classical Hodgkin lymphoma. Time point defined: cycle 4 day 1 (C4D1), after around six weeks of nivolumab. The patients all showed relapse after autologous stem cell transplantation, while their brentuximab vedotin exposure varied. The table came from immunoSEQ multiplex PCR; TCRdb's copy has only in-frame clones and leaves some out. The sample holds 100,000 or so clones, approximately 90% seen once. The specimen was peripheral blood mononuclear cells (PBMCs), collected before the fourth cycle of nivolumab. All receptors derive from a human donor with classical Hodgkin lymphoma.

The rearrangement joins TRBV6-5 to TRBJ2-1; D not resolved. The CDR3 is made up of 12 amino acids. V lost 4 bases to trimming and J lost 8 bases, with 9 bases between them. Germline CDR1 is MNHEY and CDR2 is SVGAGI. DNA for the CDR3: TGTGCCAGCAGTTCCCATAAGGATGAGCAGTTCTTC. Protein: CASSSHKDEQFF.

This clone has a single count. The chain joins TRBV4-3 to TRBJ1-1, with 7 bases identical to TRBD1. The germline V gene encodes CDR1 LGHNA and CDR2 YSLEER. The V and J ends lost 4 bases and 0 bases, in that order; junction bases with no gene match: 5. This CDR3 has 15 residues. In nucleotides, the CDR3 is TGCGCCAGCAGCCCTTCGACAGGGTTGAACACTGAAGCTTTCTTT. The encoded protein is CASSPSTGLNTEAFF.

This clone was counted a few times. V gene TRBV5-6 combines with J gene TRBJ2-7, with TRBD1 matching 7 bases. V shed 0 bases, J shed 4 bases, and the junction held 10 bases outside the gene matches. CDR3 length: 16 amino acids. Germline CDR1 is SGHDT and CDR2 is YYEEEE. CDR3 DNA: TGTGCCAGCAGCTTGGCAGGGCAGGGGGATCTTTACGAGCAGTACTTC. As protein: CASSLAGQGDLYEQYF.

The genes are TRBV7-9 and TRBJ2-2; D is ambiguous. V dropped 5 bases and J dropped 5 bases, with 6 bases sitting between them. The germline CDR1 and CDR2 sequences are SEHNR and FQNEAQ (reference sequence). This CDR3 comprises 12 residues. CDR3 DNA sequence: TGTGCCAGCAGCCTGGGGACCGGGGAGCTGTTTTTT. Its protein is CASSLGTGELFF.

The CDR3 here is CASTLVLAGGPVRETQYF. The DNA of the CDR3 is TGTGCCAGCACCCTGGTCCTAGCGGGGGGGCCGGTTCGAGAGACCCAGTACTTC. The V and J genes are TRBV27 and TRBJ2-5; 12 bases line up with TRBD2. CDR3 length: 18 amino acids. Germline V CDR1 and CDR2: MNHEY, SMNVEV (reference sequence). The junction had 16 bases not matched to a gene; V was cut back by 7 bases and J by 4 bases.

The V call is TRBV5-1, the J call TRBJ2-1, with TRBD1 matching over 7 bases. Germline V gives CDR1 SGHRS, CDR2 YFSETQ. The junction had 7 bases not matched to a gene; V was cut back by 4 bases and J by 3 bases. The CDR3 loop spans 15 amino acids. The CDR3: CASSHPGTDYNEQFF. In nucleotides, the CDR3 is TGCGCCAGCAGCCATCCCGGGACAGACTACAATGAGCAGTTCTTC.

This chain uses TRBV9 with TRBJ1-1, with 8 bases lining up with TRBD1. Unmatched junction bases numbered 3, after V lost 0 bases and J lost 5 bases. Per germline, CDR1 SGDLS and CDR2 YYNGEE. The CDR3 totals 14 residues. The chain's CDR3 is CASSVGQGRTEAFF. In DNA, the CDR3 is TGTGCCAGCAGCGTAGGACAGGGGAGGACTGAAGCTTTCTTT.

The CDR3 protein is CASSKWTGGETQYF. The CDR3 DNA sequence: TGTGCCAGCAGCAAATGGACAGGGGGAGAGACCCAGTACTTC. The chain links TRBV5-6 to TRBJ2-5; 10 positions match TRBD1. After removal of 4 bases from V and 4 bases from J, the junction contained 4 bases not matched to a gene. This CDR3 is 14 amino acids long. Germline lookup yields CDR1 SGHDT and CDR2 YYEEEE.

The gene calls are TRBV6-6 and TRBJ2-7; D not certain. Trimming took 6 bases from V and 7 from J, leaving 10 bases between them. CDR1 is MNHNY, CDR2 SVGAGI, per germline (reference sequence). This CDR3 is 11 amino acids long. The CDR3 reads CASSKEREQYF. The CDR3, as DNA: TGTGCCAGCAGCAAAGAGAGGGAGCAGTACTTC.

The chain combines TRBV7-2 with TRBJ2-1, with a possible D match to TRBD1 (6 bases). Germline V lookup: CDR1 SGHTA, CDR2 FQGNSA. V was pared by 5 bases and J by 7 bases, with 21 bases between. The CDR3 spans 16 residues. The CDR3 coding sequence is TGTGCCAGCAGCCACCGAATTGCCCAGGGGTGGAATGAGCAGTTCTTC. Translating gives CASSHRIAQGWNEQFF.

The V call is TRBV11-3, the J call TRBJ2-3, with a possible D match to TRBD2 (6 bases). The V end was cut by 1 base, the J end by 2 bases, with 13 bases between. The CDR3 has 16 amino acids. Germline CDR1 and CDR2: SGHNT and YENEEA. Written as DNA, the CDR3 is TGTGCCAGCAGCTTAGTAGGTAGCGGATACACAGATACGCAGTATTTT. This gives the protein CASSLVGSGYTDTQYF. Together with reference TRBV11-3 and TRBJ2-3, the CDR3 gives the full variable domain: EAGVVQSPRYKIIEKKQPVAFWCNPISGHNTLYWYLQNLGQGPELLIRYENEEAVDDSQLPKDRFSAERLKGVDSTLKIQPAELGDSAVYLCASSLVGSGYTDTQYFGPGTRLTVL.

Only one count was recorded for this clone. The rearrangement joins TRBV6-5 to TRBJ1-6, with a tentative D call TRBD1 (6 bases). Between the trimmed V and J ends, which lost 6 bases and 9 bases, there was a span of 18 bases. Germline lookup yields CDR1 MNHEY and CDR2 SVGAGI. The CDR3 length is 15 residues. The CDR3 coding sequence is TGTGCCAGCAGCTCGGCACAGGGTAGTTTTTCACCCCTCCACTTT. Translating gives CASSSAQGSFSPLHF.

The rearrangement joins TRBV7-9 to TRBJ1-6; unclear D gene. Germline loops: CDR1 SEHNR, CDR2 FQNEAQ (reference sequence). Trimming removed 4 bases at V and 0 bases at J, with 10 bases between. The length of the CDR3 is 16 residues. CDR3 protein: CASSSPRSSYNSPLHF. The CDR3 bases are TGTGCCAGCAGCTCCCCACGAAGCTCCTATAATTCACCCCTCCACTTT. Full variable domain (outside the CDR3, taken from reference TRBV7-9 and TRBJ1-6): DTGVSQNPRHKITKRGQNVTFRCDPISEHNRLYWYRQTLGQGPEFLTYFQNEAQLEKSRLLSDRFSAERPKGSFSTLEIQRTEQGDSAMYLCASSSPRSSYNSPLHFGNGTRLTVT.

The V gene is TRBV10-1, the J gene TRBJ2-2, with a weak D call TRBD2 (6 bases). Germline values: CDR1 WNHNN, CDR2 SYGVQD (reference sequence). Trimming pared 6 bases from V and 5 bases from J, leaving 10 bases between. CDR3 length: 13 residues. CDR3 in amino acids: CASSAGTTGELFF. In DNA, the CDR3 is TGCGCCAGCAGCGCTGGGACTACCGGGGAGCTGTTTTTT.